These 9 T cell receptor beta chains share one sample of origin, sequenced in a study of cytomegalovirus exposure and HLA in healthy donors. The PCR made use of 60 Vbeta and 13 Jbeta primers. Assay used: immunoSEQ multiplex PCR; TCRdb lists only in-frame clones, some missing. The table lists about 95,000 clones, around 81% of them singletons, with under 5.5% in the top ten. What was sequenced was PBMCs. Source of these receptors: a woman in her 70s in good health and CMV-seropositive.

The chain joins TRBV19 to TRBJ2-2, with 7 bases lining up with TRBD1. The CDR3 totals 15 residues. The ends lost 7 bases at V and 1 base at J; junction bases unmatched: 6. Germline V gene sequence: CDR1 LNHDA, CDR2 SQIVND (reference sequence). The chain's CDR3 is CASTLDRVNTGELFF. CDR3 nucleotides: TGTGCCAGTACCCTAGACAGGGTGAACACCGGGGAGCTGTTTTTT.

This chain connects TRBV10-3 to TRBJ2-5; D remains ambiguous. The CDR3 spans 18 residues. Trimming took 4 bases from V and 4 from J, leaving 25 bases between them. In germline, CDR1 is ENHRY, CDR2 SYGVKD. CDR3 sequence: CAISGDREALSGRETQYF. The CDR3 DNA is TGTGCCATCAGTGGTGACCGAGAGGCCTTGAGTGGTCGAGAGACCCAGTACTTC.

V gene TRBV4-2 combines with J gene TRBJ2-7, with 13 bases matching TRBD2. After removal of 3 bases from V and 12 bases from J, the junction contained 8 bases not matched to a gene. Germline values: CDR1 LGHNA, CDR2 YNFKEQ. The CDR3 is made up of 14 amino acids. The CDR3, as DNA: TGTGCCAGCAGCCAGCCGGGACTAGCGGGAAGTTTGTACTTC. This gives the protein CASSQPGLAGSLYF.

V gene TRBV6-1 combines with J gene TRBJ2-7; D perhaps matches TRBD1 (5 bases). Germline loops: CDR1 MNHNS, CDR2 SASEGT. The CDR3 runs to 15 residues. The V gene lost 6 bases and the J gene lost 1 base, with 16 bases spanning the gap. The CDR3 loop is CASRIDSQPSYEQYF. CDR3 nucleotides: TGTGCCAGCAGGATAGACAGCCAGCCGTCCTACGAGCAGTACTTC.

V gene TRBV11-2 combines with J gene TRBJ2-7; TRBD2 matches at 10 bases. This CDR3 is 15 amino acids long. Trimming cost V 5 bases and J 3 bases; bases outside gene matches: 7. CDR1 and CDR2 (germline): SGHAT, FQNNGV. The CDR3 sequence: CASSIGLADGYEQYF. DNA for the CDR3: TGTGCCAGCAGCATTGGACTAGCGGACGGCTACGAGCAGTACTTC.

A single count supports this clone. A read error may produce the germline difference seen at one junction end. This chain uses TRBV2 with TRBJ1-1; the D is unclear. This CDR3 is built from 13 residues. Per the germline V gene, CDR1 is SNHLY and CDR2 is FYNNEI. The CDR3 coding sequence is TGTGCCAGCAGCAGACGGGAGGTGGAGCTGACCCTCTTT. Amino acids: CASSRREVELTLF.

DNA for the CDR3: TGTGCCAGCAGCTTAGCTCCTGTTGATAGCGGAGGGTTGGGCGAGCAGTACTTC. Its protein is CASSLAPVDSGGLGEQYF. The chain links TRBV7-6 to TRBJ2-7; D might be TRBD2 (6 bases). Germline V lookup: CDR1 SGHVS, CDR2 FNYEAQ. V was cut by 0 bases and J by 6 bases, with 24 bases left in between. CDR3 length: 18 residues.

This clone was counted a single time. The V call is TRBV10-2, the J call TRBJ2-1; perhaps TRBD2 as D (6 bases). Per the germline V gene, CDR1 is WSHSY and CDR2 is SAAADI. Trimming shortened V by 7 bases and J by 7 bases, and 14 bases separated the two germline ends. The CDR3 is made up of 13 amino acids. CDR3 DNA sequence: TGCGCCAGCATACCGGGAGTTAGTAATGAGCAGTTCTTC. Translating gives CASIPGVSNEQFF.

The chain uses TRBV7-2 and TRBJ2-5, with 9 positions matching TRBD2. This CDR3 contains 14 residues. CDR1 is SGHTA, CDR2 FQGNSA, per germline. V gave up 4 bases and J gave up 1 base; unmatched junction bases: 1. CDR3 DNA sequence: TGTGCCAGCAGCTATAGCGGGAGCCAAGAGACCCAGTACTTC. Translating it yields CASSYSGSQETQYF.